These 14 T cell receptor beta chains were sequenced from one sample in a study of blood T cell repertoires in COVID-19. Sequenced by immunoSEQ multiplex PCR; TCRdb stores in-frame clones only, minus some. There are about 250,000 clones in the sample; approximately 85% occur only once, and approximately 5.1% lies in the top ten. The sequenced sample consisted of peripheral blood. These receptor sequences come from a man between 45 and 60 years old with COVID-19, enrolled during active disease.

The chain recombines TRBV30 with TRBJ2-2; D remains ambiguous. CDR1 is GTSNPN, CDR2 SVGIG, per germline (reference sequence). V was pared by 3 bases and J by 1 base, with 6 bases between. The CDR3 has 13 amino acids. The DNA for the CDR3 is TGTGCCTGGAGAGAGCTGAACACCGGGGAGCTGTTTTTT. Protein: CAWRELNTGELFF.

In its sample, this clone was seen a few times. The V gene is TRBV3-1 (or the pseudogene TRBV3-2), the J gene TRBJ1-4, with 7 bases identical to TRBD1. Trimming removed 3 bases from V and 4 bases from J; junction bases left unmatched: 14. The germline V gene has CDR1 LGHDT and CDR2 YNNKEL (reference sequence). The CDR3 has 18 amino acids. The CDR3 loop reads CASSQRAGTGVFNEKLFF. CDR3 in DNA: TGTGCCAGCAGCCAGAGGGCCGGTACAGGGGTCTTTAATGAAAAACTGTTTTTT.

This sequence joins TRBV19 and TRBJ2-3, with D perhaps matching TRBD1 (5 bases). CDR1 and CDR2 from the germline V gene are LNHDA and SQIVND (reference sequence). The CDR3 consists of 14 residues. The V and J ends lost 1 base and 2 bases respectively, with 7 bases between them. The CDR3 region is CASSIGQITDTQYF. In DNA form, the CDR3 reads TGTGCCAGTAGTATAGGACAGATCACAGATACGCAGTATTTT. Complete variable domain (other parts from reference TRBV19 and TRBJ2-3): DGGITQSPKYLFRKEGQNVTLSCEQNLNHDAMYWYRQDPGQGLRLIYYSQIVNDFQKGDIAEGYSVSREKKESFPLTVTSAQKNPTAFYLCASSIGQITDTQYFGPGTRLTVL.

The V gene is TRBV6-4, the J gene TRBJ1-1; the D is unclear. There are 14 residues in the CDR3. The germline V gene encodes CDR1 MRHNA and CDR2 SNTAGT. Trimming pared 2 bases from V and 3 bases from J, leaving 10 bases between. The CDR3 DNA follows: TGTGCCAGCAGTGACCCGGGAAAAGACACTGAAGCTTTCTTT. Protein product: CASSDPGKDTEAFF.

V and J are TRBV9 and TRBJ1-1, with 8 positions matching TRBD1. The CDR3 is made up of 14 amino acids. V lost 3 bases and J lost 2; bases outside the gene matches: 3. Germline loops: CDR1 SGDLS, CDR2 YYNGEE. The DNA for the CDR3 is TGTGCCAGCAGCGCTACAGGGGGAAACACTGAAGCTTTCTTT. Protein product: CASSATGGNTEAFF.

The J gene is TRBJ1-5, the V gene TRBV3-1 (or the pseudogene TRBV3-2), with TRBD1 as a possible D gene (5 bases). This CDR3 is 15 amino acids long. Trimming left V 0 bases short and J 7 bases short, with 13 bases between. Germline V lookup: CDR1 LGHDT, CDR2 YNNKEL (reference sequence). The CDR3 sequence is CASSQEAGGRQPQHF. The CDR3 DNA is TGTGCCAGCAGCCAAGAAGCGGGGGGTCGACAGCCCCAGCATTTT.

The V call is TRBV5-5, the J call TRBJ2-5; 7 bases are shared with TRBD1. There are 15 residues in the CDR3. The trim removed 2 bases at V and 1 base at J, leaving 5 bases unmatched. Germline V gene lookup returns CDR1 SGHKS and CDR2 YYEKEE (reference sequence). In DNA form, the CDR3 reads TGTGCCAGCAGCTTTAACAGGGGATCCCAAGAGACCCAGTACTTC. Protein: CASSFNRGSQETQYF.

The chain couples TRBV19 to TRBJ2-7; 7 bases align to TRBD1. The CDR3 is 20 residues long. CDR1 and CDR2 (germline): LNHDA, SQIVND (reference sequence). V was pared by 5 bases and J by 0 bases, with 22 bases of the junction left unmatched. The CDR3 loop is CASSATGTAFRDPVSYEQYF. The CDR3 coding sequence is TGTGCCAGTAGTGCTACCGGGACAGCATTCCGGGACCCCGTCTCCTACGAGCAGTACTTC.

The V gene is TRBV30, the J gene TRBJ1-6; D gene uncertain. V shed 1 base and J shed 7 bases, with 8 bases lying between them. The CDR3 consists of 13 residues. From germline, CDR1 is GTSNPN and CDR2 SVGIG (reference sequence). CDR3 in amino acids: CAWSAGLNSPLHF. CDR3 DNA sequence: TGTGCCTGGAGTGCGGGTCTGAATTCACCCCTCCACTTT. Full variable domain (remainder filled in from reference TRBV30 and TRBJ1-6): SQTIHQWPATLVQPVGSPLSLECTVEGTSNPNLYWYRQAAGRGLQLLFYSVGIGQISSEVPQNLSASRPQDRQFILSSKKLLLSDSGFYLCAWSAGLNSPLHFGNGTRLTVT.

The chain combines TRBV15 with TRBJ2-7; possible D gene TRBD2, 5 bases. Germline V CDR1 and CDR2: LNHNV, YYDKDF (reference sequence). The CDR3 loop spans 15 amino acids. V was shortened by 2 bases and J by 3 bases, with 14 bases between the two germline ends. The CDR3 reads CATSRSGVTVYEQYF. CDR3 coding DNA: TGTGCCACCAGCAGATCCGGGGTAACGGTCTACGAGCAGTACTTC.

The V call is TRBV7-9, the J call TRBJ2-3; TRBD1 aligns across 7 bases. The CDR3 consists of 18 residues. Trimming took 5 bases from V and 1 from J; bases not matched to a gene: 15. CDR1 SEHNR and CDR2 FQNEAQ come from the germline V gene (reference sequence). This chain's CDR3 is CASSPRRQGVSRTDTQYF. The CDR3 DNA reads TGTGCCAGCAGCCCGAGGCGCCAGGGGGTTTCACGCACAGATACGCAGTATTTT.

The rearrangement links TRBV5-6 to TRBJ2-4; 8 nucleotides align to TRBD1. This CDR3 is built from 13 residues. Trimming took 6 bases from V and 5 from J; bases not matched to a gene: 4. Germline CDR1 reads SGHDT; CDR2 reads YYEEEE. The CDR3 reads CASNDRGENIQYF. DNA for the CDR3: TGTGCCAGCAACGACAGGGGCGAAAACATTCAGTACTTC.

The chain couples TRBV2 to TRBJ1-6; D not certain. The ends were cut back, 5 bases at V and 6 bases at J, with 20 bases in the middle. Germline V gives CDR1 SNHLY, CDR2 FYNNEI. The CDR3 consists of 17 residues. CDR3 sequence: CASSQVGVRASNSPLHF. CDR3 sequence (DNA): TGTGCCAGCAGTCAGGTCGGGGTCCGCGCGAGTAATTCACCCCTCCACTTT. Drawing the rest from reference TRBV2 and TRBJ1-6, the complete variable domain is EPEVTQTPSHQVTQMGQEVILRCVPISNHLYFYWYRQILGQKVEFLVSFYNNEISEKSEIFDDQFSVERPDGSNFTLKIRSTKLEDSAMYFCASSQVGVRASNSPLHFGNGTRLTVT.

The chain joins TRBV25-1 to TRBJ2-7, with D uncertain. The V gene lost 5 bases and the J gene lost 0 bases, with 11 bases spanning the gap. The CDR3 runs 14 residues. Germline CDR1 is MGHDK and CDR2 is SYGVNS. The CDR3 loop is CASSPSTPSYEQYF. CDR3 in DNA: TGTGCCAGCAGTCCGTCTACCCCCTCCTACGAGCAGTACTTC.